The 20 T cell receptor beta chains below were found in one sample sequenced in a study of blood T cell repertoires in COVID-19. The protocol was immunoSEQ multiplex PCR, while the TCRdb copy is restricted to in-frame clones and leaves out a portion. In the table there are some 520,000 clones, roughly 89% of which are singletons. The material sequenced was peripheral blood. These receptor sequences come from a man between 18 and 29 years old with COVID-19, enrolled during active disease.

This clone was recorded once. CDR3 sequence (DNA): TGTGCCAGTAGTATAAACCCCGGTCAAGAGACCCAGTACTTC. It translates to CASSINPGQETQYF. V is TRBV19 and J is TRBJ2-5; no reliable D call. The ends were cut back, 2 bases at V and 2 bases at J, with 9 bases in the middle. The germline V gene encodes CDR1 LNHDA and CDR2 SQIVND (reference sequence). This CDR3 has 14 residues.

V usage is TRBV6-5 and J usage is TRBJ1-1, with D possibly being TRBD1 (5 bases). V lost 6 bases, J lost 5 bases, and 10 bases lay in between. Germline CDR1 reads MNHEY; CDR2 reads SVGAGI. The CDR3 runs to 12 residues. The CDR3 here is CASRGQRTEAFF. CDR3 coding DNA: TGTGCCAGCAGGGGGCAGAGGACTGAAGCTTTCTTT.

The V gene is TRBV19, the J gene TRBJ1-5, with TRBD1 matching over 11 bases. Germline CDR1 is LNHDA and CDR2 is SQIVND (reference sequence). The CDR3 has 14 residues. Trimming removed 6 bases from V and 5 bases from J; junction bases left unmatched: 3. In DNA, the CDR3 is TGTGCCAGTAGCGGGACAGGGGGAGATCAGCCCCAGCATTTT. Amino acids: CASSGTGGDQPQHF.

J is TRBJ2-6 and V is TRBV25-1; D perhaps matches TRBD2 (6 bases). The CDR3 consists of 14 residues. Between the trimmed V and J ends, which lost 6 bases and 8 bases, there was a span of 14 bases. Germline loops: CDR1 MGHDK, CDR2 SYGVNS. DNA for the CDR3: TGTGCCAGCAGGGCTATGGAGGGGTCCAACGTCCTGACTTTC. Translating it yields CASRAMEGSNVLTF.

The rearrangement links TRBV7-9 to TRBJ2-3, with TRBD2 identical over 13 bases. V was pared by 5 bases and J by 4 bases, with 3 bases of the junction left unmatched. CDR3 length: 15 amino acids. Germline CDR1 SEHNR, CDR2 FQNEAQ (reference sequence). The CDR3 region has the DNA TGTGCCAGCAGCCCGACTAGCGGGAGGCCAGATACGCAGTATTTT. Translated, it gives CASSPTSGRPDTQYF.

V gene TRBV28 combines with J gene TRBJ2-7; 7 bases agree with TRBD2. Germline V gene lookup returns CDR1 MDHEN and CDR2 SYDVKM. The CDR3 is made up of 15 amino acids. The junction had 5 bases not matched to a gene; V was cut back by 3 bases and J by 0 bases. Here the CDR3 reads CASSFSGTGSYEQYF. The CDR3 nucleotides read TGTGCCAGCAGTTTCAGCGGGACTGGCTCCTACGAGCAGTACTTC.

The chain couples TRBV5-8 to TRBJ2-1; 10 nucleotides match TRBD1. CDR1 and CDR2 (germline): SGHTS, YDEGEE. CDR3 length equals 14 residues. V lost 0 bases and J lost 8; bases outside the gene matches: 2. The CDR3 sequence: CASSLVGQGYEQFF. The CDR3 region has the DNA TGTGCCAGCAGCTTGGTGGGACAGGGGTATGAGCAGTTCTTC.

V usage is TRBV6-6 and J usage is TRBJ2-2; 7 bases line up with TRBD2. The CDR3 is 15 amino acids. CDR1 is MNHNY and CDR2 is SVGAGI in the germline V gene (reference sequence). J gave up 5 bases and V 2 bases, and 5 bases lay outside the gene matches. The CDR3 region has the DNA TGTGCCAGCAGTTACGAGACGGGAGGAACCGGGGAGCTGTTTTTT. It codes for CASSYETGGTGELFF.

This rearrangement joins TRBV18 to TRBJ1-2; 8 bases are shared with TRBD1. CDR1 and CDR2 (germline): KGHSH, LQKENI. The V segment lost 3 bases and the J segment 2 bases; nucleotides outside the gene matches: 2. The CDR3 has 14 residues. The CDR3 protein is CASSPRDRNYGYTF. The CDR3 region has the DNA TGTGCCAGCTCACCCCGGGACAGGAACTATGGCTACACCTTC.

The chain has TRBV5-1 and TRBJ1-5, with a weak D call TRBD1 (5 bases). Germline V CDR1 and CDR2: SGHRS, YFSETQ. CDR3 size: 14 residues. Trimming took off 2 bases at V and 3 bases at J, with 9 bases between the two ends. CDR3 amino acids: CASSFDSNNQPQHF. Here the CDR3 DNA reads TGCGCCAGCAGCTTTGACAGTAACAATCAGCCCCAGCATTTT.

This clone was observed once. The rearrangement uses TRBV7-9 and TRBJ2-7; 7 bases align to TRBD1. CDR1 SEHNR and CDR2 FQNEAQ come from the germline V gene (reference sequence). The CDR3 sequence is 14 residues long. The V gene end was trimmed by 5 bases and the J gene end by 2 bases; junction bases not matched to a gene: 6. CDR3 DNA: TGTGCCAGCAGCGGGGACAGCGCCACCTACGAGCAGTACTTC. This sequence encodes CASSGDSATYEQYF.

The rearrangement links TRBV5-6 to TRBJ2-3; 7 bases match TRBD2. The CDR3 is 16 residues long. The junction had 4 bases not matched to a gene; V was cut back by 0 bases and J by 0 bases. CDR1 SGHDT and CDR2 YYEEEE come from the germline V gene. In DNA, the CDR3 is TGTGCCAGCAGCTTGGCCGGGACTACCAGCACAGATACGCAGTATTTT. Translating gives CASSLAGTTSTDTQYF.

The V call is TRBV4-1, the J call TRBJ2-5, with D unclear. The V gene lost 1 base and the J gene lost 5 bases, with 8 bases spanning the gap. Per the germline V gene, CDR1 is MGHRA and CDR2 is YSYEKL. The length of the CDR3 is 13 residues. The DNA of the CDR3 is TGCGCCAGCAGCCAAGGGGCTGGGGAGACCCAGTACTTC. Amino acid sequence: CASSQGAGETQYF.

The J gene is TRBJ2-2, the V gene TRBV5-1; the D gene is possibly TRBD2 (5 bases). Trimming removed 1 base at V and 3 bases at J, with 7 bases between. CDR3 size: 14 residues. Per germline, CDR1 SGHRS and CDR2 YFSETQ. In DNA, the CDR3 is TGCGCCAGCAGCTTGTCCGGGGACACCGGGGAGCTGTTTTTT. Protein sequence: CASSLSGDTGELFF.

This rearrangement joins TRBV4-1 to TRBJ1-5; the D is unclear. The CDR3 spans 17 residues. V lost 1 base, J lost 4 bases, and 17 bases lay in between. Germline-derived CDR1 and CDR2 are MGHRA and YSYEKL. CDR3 protein: CASSQAIATTFNQPQHF. Written as DNA, the CDR3 is TGCGCCAGCAGCCAAGCTATCGCTACTACCTTTAATCAGCCCCAGCATTTT.

This clone was found once. The chain couples TRBV27 to TRBJ2-1; D may be TRBD2 (6 bases). Germline V lookup: CDR1 MNHEY, CDR2 SMNVEV (reference sequence). V was cut by 6 bases and J by 7 bases, with 13 bases left in between. The CDR3 consists of 13 residues. CDR3 sequence reads: CASSKTSRNEQFF. The DNA of the CDR3 is TGTGCCAGCAGCAAGACTAGTCGTAATGAGCAGTTCTTC.

The chain uses TRBV12-5 and TRBJ2-1; D unclear. The length of the CDR3 is 16 residues. Per the germline V gene, CDR1 is LGHNT and CDR2 is FRNRAP. Deletions cut 0 bases from V and 5 bases from J, with 14 bases between. CDR3 in amino acids: CASGLVVTEANNEQFF. CDR3 bases: TGTGCTAGTGGTTTGGTAGTCACAGAAGCTAACAATGAGCAGTTCTTC. Together with reference TRBV12-5 and TRBJ2-1, the CDR3 gives the full variable domain: DARVTQTPRHKVTEMGQEVTMRCQPILGHNTVFWYRQTMMQGLELLAYFRNRAPLDDSGMPKDRFSAEMPDATLATLKIQPSEPRDSAVYFCASGLVVTEANNEQFFGPGTRLTVL.

The chain joins TRBV6-1 to TRBJ1-3; TRBD1 aligns across 8 bases. From germline, CDR1 is MNHNS and CDR2 SASEGT. The ends lost 2 bases at V and 2 bases at J; junction bases unmatched: 5. The CDR3 has 16 amino acids. CDR3 in DNA: TGTGCCAGCAGTGAAATTCAGGGGGCGACTGGAAACACCATATATTTT. It translates to CASSEIQGATGNTIYF.

The chain links TRBV28 to TRBJ1-2; 11 positions agree with TRBD1. J lost 5 bases, V lost 6 bases, and 8 bases had no gene match. The CDR3 consists of 15 residues. The germline V gene encodes CDR1 MDHEN and CDR2 SYDVKM. CDR3 bases: TGTGCCAGCAGACCCCGGACAGGGGGCTCGTATGGCTACACCTTC. It specifies CASRPRTGGSYGYTF.

This clone was seen more than once but under ten times. This chain links TRBV7-9 with TRBJ1-1; tentatively, D is TRBD1 (6 bases). V lost 5 bases and J 3 bases, leaving 13 bases between the germline ends. CDR1 is SEHNR, CDR2 FQNEAQ, per germline (reference sequence). CDR3 length: 14 residues. The CDR3 region is CASSQSTGYTEAFF. CDR3 in DNA: TGTGCCAGCAGCCAATCAACAGGGTACACTGAAGCTTTCTTT.